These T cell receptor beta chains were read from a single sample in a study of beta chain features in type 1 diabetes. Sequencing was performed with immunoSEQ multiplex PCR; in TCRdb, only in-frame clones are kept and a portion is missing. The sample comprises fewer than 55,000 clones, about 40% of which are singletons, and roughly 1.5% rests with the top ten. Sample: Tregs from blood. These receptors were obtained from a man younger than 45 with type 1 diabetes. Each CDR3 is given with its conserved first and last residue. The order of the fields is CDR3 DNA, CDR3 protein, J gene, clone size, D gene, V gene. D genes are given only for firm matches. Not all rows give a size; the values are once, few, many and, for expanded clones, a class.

DNA: TGTGCCAGCTCACCACCGCGAGTCGGGGTCCCCTACAATGAGCAGTTCTTC
CDR3: CASSPPRVGVPYNEQFF
J: TRBJ2-1
size: -
D: -
V: TRBV18

DNA: TGTGCCAGCAGTGAAGCGGGGACAGGGATAGATACGCAGTATTTT
CDR3: CASSEAGTGIDTQYF
J: TRBJ2-3
size: -
D: TRBD1
V: TRBV6-1

DNA: TGTGCCACCAGCAGCGGGATCTATAATTCACCCCTCCACTTT
CDR3: CATSSGIYNSPLHF
J: TRBJ1-6
size: -
D: -
V: TRBV15

DNA: TGCAGCGTTGTGAAACAACAGGGGGCGCGGTATGGCTACACCTTC
CDR3: CSVVKQQGARYGYTF
J: TRBJ1-2
size: -
D: TRBD1
V: TRBV29-1

DNA: TGTGCCAGCAGCCGAGCGCCCCTTAACACTGAAGCTTTCTTT
CDR3: CASSRAPLNTEAFF
J: TRBJ1-1
size: -
D: -
V: TRBV7-8

DNA: TGCGCCAGCGGCGAACTAGCGTCCCACGAGCAGTACTTC
CDR3: CASGELASHEQYF
J: TRBJ2-7
size: -
D: TRBD2
V: TRBV5-1

DNA: TGTGCCACCAAGAGCGGGGCGTCAGAGACCCAGTACTTC
CDR3: CATKSGASETQYF
J: TRBJ2-5
size: -
D: TRBD2
V: TRBV19

DNA: TGTGCCAGCAGTGTAGACTATGGCTACACCTTC
CDR3: CASSVDYGYTF
J: TRBJ1-2
size: few
D: -
V: TRBV28

DNA: TGTGCCAGCAGTTGGGCCCTGGATACCATGTCATACGAGCAGTACTTC
CDR3: CASSWALDTMSYEQYF
J: TRBJ2-7
size: medium-sized
D: -
V: TRBV28

DNA: TGTGCCAGCAGCGATGGGCGTGATCAGCCCCAGCATTTT
CDR3: CASSDGRDQPQHF
J: TRBJ1-5
size: few
D: -
V: TRBV9

DNA: TGTGCCAGTAGTTTTGTTACGGGAGGAAAAAACAATGAGCAGTTCTTC
CDR3: CASSFVTGGKNNEQFF
J: TRBJ2-1
size: few
D: TRBD2
V: TRBV19

DNA: TGTGCCAGTCTAGCGGGAGTGTCCGGGACCCAGTACTTC
CDR3: CASLAGVSGTQYF
J: TRBJ2-5
size: -
D: TRBD2
V: TRBV6-5

DNA: TGTGCCAGCTCACCACCGGCCAGGGGATTTTCTGGAAACACCATATATTTT
CDR3: CASSPPARGFSGNTIYF
J: TRBJ1-3
size: -
D: -
V: TRBV18

DNA: TGTGCCAGCAGTGAGACGGGAAGCTCCTACAATGAGCAGTTCTTC
CDR3: CASSETGSSYNEQFF
J: TRBJ2-1
size: few
D: -
V: TRBV2

DNA: TGTGCCAGCAGCAAGACAGTAACCAGCTCTGGAAACACCATATATTTT
CDR3: CASSKTVTSSGNTIYF
J: TRBJ1-3
size: few
D: -
V: TRBV7-8

DNA: TGTGCCAGCAGCCACCTACAGGGCCAAGAGACCCAGTACTTC
CDR3: CASSHLQGQETQYF
J: TRBJ2-5
size: -
D: -
V: TRBV11-2

DNA: TGTGCCAGCTCACCACCGAGCGGGAGGTACGAGCAGTACTTC
CDR3: CASSPPSGRYEQYF
J: TRBJ2-7
size: -
D: TRBD2
V: TRBV18

DNA: TGTGCCAGCAGCCCCCGAGAGATTAGAGGCGGGGAGCTGTTTTTT
CDR3: CASSPREIRGGELFF
J: TRBJ2-2
size: few
D: -
V: TRBV9

DNA: TGTGCCAGCTCACCGGGGTACCAGGGGGATACGCAGTATTTT
CDR3: CASSPGYQGDTQYF
J: TRBJ2-3
size: -
D: -
V: TRBV18

DNA: TGTGCCATCAGTGATATGGGGACTCCGACCTACGAGCAGTACTTC
CDR3: CAISDMGTPTYEQYF
J: TRBJ2-7
size: -
D: -
V: TRBV10-3

DNA: TGTGCCAGCAGTGAAGACAGACAACAGCCCCAGCATTTT
CDR3: CASSEDRQQPQHF
J: TRBJ1-5
size: -
D: -
V: TRBV2

DNA: TGCGCCAGCAGCTTGAGGACAGACACAGATACGCAGTATTTT
CDR3: CASSLRTDTDTQYF
J: TRBJ2-3
size: -
D: -
V: TRBV5-1

DNA: TGTGCCAGCAGCAAACGGACAGGGGACCACAATGAGCAGTTCTTC
CDR3: CASSKRTGDHNEQFF
J: TRBJ2-1
size: -
D: -
V: TRBV21-1

DNA: TGTGCCAGCACCTTTTCGGGGTTAGGAGGAGAGACCCAGTACTTC
CDR3: CASTFSGLGGETQYF
J: TRBJ2-5
size: -
D: -
V: TRBV7-2

DNA: TGTGCCAGTAGTCGCCTCGGGACTAGCGGTAACAATGAGCAGTTCTTC
CDR3: CASSRLGTSGNNEQFF
J: TRBJ2-1
size: many
D: TRBD2
V: TRBV19

DNA: TGTGCCAGCAGTGATGGGAGAGCAAACCGACAAGAGACCCAGTACTTC
CDR3: CASSDGRANRQETQYF
J: TRBJ2-5
size: -
D: -
V: TRBV6-1

DNA: TGTGCCAGCAGCACGACCGGGACACTCTGGGAGCAGTTCTTC
CDR3: CASSTTGTLWEQFF
J: TRBJ2-1
size: -
D: -
V: TRBV7-9

DNA: TGTGCCAGTAGTCCTCCCCTCGGACAGGGCGAACAGCCCCAGCATTTT
CDR3: CASSPPLGQGEQPQHF
J: TRBJ1-5
size: -
D: TRBD1
V: TRBV19

DNA: TGTGCCAGCAGTGATGTAGGGGAAGGGGGCACTGAAGCTTTCTTT
CDR3: CASSDVGEGGTEAFF
J: TRBJ1-1
size: few
D: -
V: TRBV2

DNA: TGTGCCATCAGTGAGTCGGGGACAGGGAGGATGAACATTCAGTACTTC
CDR3: CAISESGTGRMNIQYF
J: TRBJ2-4
size: few
D: TRBD1
V: TRBV10-3

DNA: TGTGCCAGTAGTACTAATACAGGACAGGGTATAAGAAATGAGCAGTTCTTC
CDR3: CASSTNTGQGIRNEQFF
J: TRBJ2-1
size: -
D: TRBD1
V: TRBV19

DNA: TGTGCCAGCAGTAGTTTCACCTACGAGCAGTACTTC
CDR3: CASSSFTYEQYF
J: TRBJ2-7
size: -
D: -
V: TRBV28

DNA: TGTGCCAGCAGCTTAGGCTACGGGAGTGATGCCAATGAGCAGTTCTTC
CDR3: CASSLGYGSDANEQFF
J: TRBJ2-1
size: few
D: -
V: TRBV7-8

DNA: TGTGCCAGCAGCCAAGTCTGGAGGGGCTCTGGAAACACCATATATTTT
CDR3: CASSQVWRGSGNTIYF
J: TRBJ1-3
size: -
D: -
V: TRBV14